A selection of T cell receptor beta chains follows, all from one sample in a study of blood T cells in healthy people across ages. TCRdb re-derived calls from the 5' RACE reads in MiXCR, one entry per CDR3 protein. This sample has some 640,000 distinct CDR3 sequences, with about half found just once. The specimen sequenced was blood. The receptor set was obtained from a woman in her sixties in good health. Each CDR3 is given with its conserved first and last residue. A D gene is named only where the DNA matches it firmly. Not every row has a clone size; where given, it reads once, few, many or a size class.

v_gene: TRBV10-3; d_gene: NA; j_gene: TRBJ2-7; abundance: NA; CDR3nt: TGTGCCATCAGCGGAGACAGGTTTAACGAGCAGTACTTC; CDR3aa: CAISGDRFNEQYF
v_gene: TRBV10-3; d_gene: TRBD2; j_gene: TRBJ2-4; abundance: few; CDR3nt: TGTGCCATCAGTGACCTACTAGCGGGAGGGTACAATGAGCAGTACTTC; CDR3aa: CAISDLLAGGYNEQYF
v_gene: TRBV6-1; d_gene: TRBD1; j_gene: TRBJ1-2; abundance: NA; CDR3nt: TGTGCCAGCAGAGCCGGGACAGCAAGTTCTAACTATGGCTACACCTTC; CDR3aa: CASRAGTASSNYGYTF
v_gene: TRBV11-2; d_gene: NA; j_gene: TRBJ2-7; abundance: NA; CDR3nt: TGTGCCAGCAGCTCCAGTGTAGGATACTACGAGCAGTACTTC; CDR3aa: CASSSSVGYYEQYF
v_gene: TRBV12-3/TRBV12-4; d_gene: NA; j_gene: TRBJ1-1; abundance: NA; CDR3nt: TGTGCCAGCAGTCTATGGCCCACTGAAGCTTTCTTT; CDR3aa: CASSLWPTEAFF
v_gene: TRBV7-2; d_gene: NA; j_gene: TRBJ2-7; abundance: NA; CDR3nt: TGTGCCAGCAGCCCATACGCATCCTACGAGCAGTACTTC; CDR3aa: CASSPYASYEQYF
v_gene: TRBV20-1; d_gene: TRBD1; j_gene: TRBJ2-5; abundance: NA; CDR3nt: TGCAGTGCTAGAGATCCGACAGGGGGCTCGGAGACCCAGTACTTC; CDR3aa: CSARDPTGGSETQYF
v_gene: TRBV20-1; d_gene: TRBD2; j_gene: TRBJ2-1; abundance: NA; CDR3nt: TGCAGTGCCACCCCCCCGCGGGGGAGCTCCTACAATGAGCAGTTCTTC; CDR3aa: CSATPPRGSSYNEQFF
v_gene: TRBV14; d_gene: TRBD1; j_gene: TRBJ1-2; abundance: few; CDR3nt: TGTGCCAGCAGCCAAGAGAGAGGGGGCGGCTACACCTTC; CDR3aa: CASSQERGGGYTF
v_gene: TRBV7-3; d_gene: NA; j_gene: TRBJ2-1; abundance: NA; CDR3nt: TGTGCCAGCAGCCCATCGATCCATCCGACGGAGCAGTTCTTC; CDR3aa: CASSPSIHPTEQFF